These T cell receptor beta chains were read from a single sample in a study of early T cells in non-severe SARS-CoV-2 infection. TCRdb itself ran the 5' RACE reads through MiXCR, one entry per CDR3 protein. The sample contains some 50,000 distinct CDR3 sequences, 5.5% to 6.5% of which appear only once. The sample consisted of whole blood. These receptors originate from an adult who was a healthcare worker with PCR-confirmed SARS-CoV-2 infection or an uninfected control (not recorded which). Both conserved end residues are part of each CDR3. Each record gives: V gene, J gene, CDR3 length, CDR3 protein.

V: TRBV6-1; J: TRBJ2-3; length: 17; CDR3: CASSEATGQGATDTQYF
V: TRBV27; J: TRBJ1-1; length: 17; CDR3: CASSPTTGLGLTTEAFF
V: TRBV14; J: TRBJ1-1; length: 13; CDR3: CASSPAGKTEAFF
V: TRBV20-1; J: TRBJ2-3; length: 15; CDR3: CSARGVSGGTDTLYF
V: TRBV4-2; J: TRBJ1-1; length: 16; CDR3: CASSQTGAAVNTEAFF
V: TRBV12-3/TRBV12-4; J: TRBJ1-5; length: 17; CDR3: CASSGPETGRLNQPQHF
V: TRBV2; J: TRBJ2-5; length: 20; CDR3: CASSPATGAAITSGRETQYF
V: TRBV14; J: TRBJ1-1; length: 19; CDR3: CASSQDDFVWGRMNTEAFF
V: TRBV6-1; J: TRBJ2-7; length: 16; CDR3: CASSEAWGAGGREQYF
V: TRBV10-3; J: TRBJ2-6; length: 14; CDR3: CATVETSGANVLTF
V: TRBV6-6; J: TRBJ1-1; length: 11; CDR3: CASSPGQLAFF
V: TRBV9; J: TRBJ2-3; length: 16; CDR3: CASSPLTDAGTDTQYF
V: TRBV6-1; J: TRBJ2-1; length: 14; CDR3: CASKYSGGGDEQFF
V: TRBV24-1; J: TRBJ1-4; length: 11; CDR3: CATSDDPQVFF
V: TRBV11-2; J: TRBJ2-3; length: 14; CDR3: CASSRTSSTDTQYF
V: TRBV5-4; J: TRBJ1-1; length: 14; CDR3: CASSLMGLNTEAFF
V: TRBV24-1; J: TRBJ1-5; length: 14; CDR3: CATSGAYSNQPQHF
V: TRBV6-6; J: TRBJ2-7; length: 14; CDR3: CASSYHGSYYEQYF
V: TRBV2; J: TRBJ1-6; length: 15; CDR3: CASSVGEAGNSPLHF
V: TRBV6-5; J: TRBJ1-3; length: 15; CDR3: CASSYSTGKGNTIYF
V: TRBV12-3/TRBV12-4; J: TRBJ2-1; length: 12; CDR3: CASSLGGNEQFF
V: TRBV5-1; J: TRBJ1-6; length: 14; CDR3: CASSLEVLNSPLHF
V: TRBV4-1; J: TRBJ2-5; length: 14; CDR3: CASSQPQVQETQYF
V: TRBV5-1; J: TRBJ1-1; length: 15; CDR3: CASSLDGVANTEAFF
V: TRBV6-5; J: TRBJ2-3; length: 14; CDR3: CASSPRDRGDTQYF
V: TRBV6-5; J: TRBJ2-4; length: 14; CDR3: CASTPSGSQNIQYF
V: TRBV6-2/TRBV6-3; J: TRBJ2-1; length: 13; CDR3: CASSYDSYNEQFF
V: TRBV10-3; J: TRBJ2-7; length: 16; CDR3: CAISDGLAGAPYEQYF
V: TRBV7-8; J: TRBJ2-1; length: 10; CDR3: CASSLEEQFF
V: TRBV12-3/TRBV12-4; J: TRBJ1-1; length: 14; CDR3: CASRIHGKNTEAFF
V: TRBV25-1; J: TRBJ2-7; length: 15; CDR3: CAMPPGQTRSYEQYF
V: TRBV4-1; J: TRBJ2-7; length: 14; CDR3: CASSFPGVSYEQYF
V: TRBV5-6; J: TRBJ1-2; length: 13; CDR3: CASSLDANYGYTF
V: TRBV6-6; J: TRBJ2-2; length: 14; CDR3: CASSYSSDTGELFF
V: TRBV20-1; J: TRBJ1-5; length: 13; CDR3: CSARQGLDQPQHF
V: TRBV9; J: TRBJ1-2; length: 14; CDR3: CASTRSTEGYGYTF
V: TRBV27; J: TRBJ1-6; length: 17; CDR3: CASSLWGARGYNSPLHF
V: TRBV12-3/TRBV12-4; J: TRBJ2-3; length: 15; CDR3: CASNTAGGGGDTQYF
V: TRBV15; J: TRBJ2-1; length: 12; CDR3: CATSPGGAEQFF
V: TRBV5-6; J: TRBJ1-5; length: 14; CDR3: CASSRGSTGQPQHF
V: TRBV6-1; J: TRBJ2-3; length: 16; CDR3: CASSPGSPVGTDTQYF
V: TRBV28; J: TRBJ2-3; length: 12; CDR3: CASSTQEDTQYF
V: TRBV7-6; J: TRBJ2-2; length: 16; CDR3: CASSLAAGVNTGELFF